This T cell receptor (beta chain) was retrieved from a study of cytomegalovirus exposure and HLA in healthy donors. General study findings and limits: Cytomegalovirus status was reportedly diagnosed by the classifier with high specificity and sensitivity.

PCR amplification relied on 60 Vbeta primers (plus 13 Jbeta primers). Generated by immunoSEQ multiplex PCR, the TCRdb table keeps only in-frame clones and is missing some. The sample carries around 300,000 clones, about 90% recorded once. The CDR3 runs to 15 residues. Trimming removed 5 bases from V and 0 bases from J; junction bases left unmatched: 5. Germline V gene data show CDR1 as SEHNR and CDR2 as FQNEAQ (reference sequence). As concerns this clone: What it binds is unknown.

The TCR originated in a woman younger than 30 in good health and CMV-seronegative. Sequenced input: PBMCs. The gene calls are TRBV7-9 and TRBJ2-3; 7 positions match TRBD1. The CDR3: CASSTRQGSTDTQYF. CDR3 coding DNA: TGTGCCAGCAGCACCCGACAGGGTAGCACAGATACGCAGTATTTT.